Listed here is a single T cell receptor (beta chain). The antigen remains unidentified. Time point reported: newly diagnosed GD, antithyroid drugs for less than 3 months. RNA isolated from PBMCs was used to make the TCR library. The EDTA tubes were filled with around 8.5 milliliters of drawn peripheral blood. This sample is drawn from a study of regulatory T cells in long-lasting Graves disease. Study-wide results and limits: Persistent disease samples used TRBV28, TRBJ1-2 and TRBJ2-5 preferentially. Patients with persistent disease shared 2,700 or so public clonotypes, outpacing the roughly 1,000 shared by new patients.

This CDR3 spans 12 amino acids. Germline-derived CDR1 and CDR2 are SGHVS and FNYEAQ. V was pared by 5 bases and J by 0 bases, with 3 bases between. Researchers made TCR beta libraries by using iRepertoire HTBI primers and running Arm-PCR on CDR3 regions. TCRdb used MiXCR to reprocess the multiplex PCR reads, holding one entry per CDR3 protein. Of roughly 500,000 distinct CDR3 sequences detected, more than 10% appear once; the ten largest clones hold roughly 8.2%. This sample also appeared in a second study, on T cells in Graves' hyperthyroidism and ophthalmopathy.

This material consisted of peripheral blood mononuclear cells (PBMCs), taken at new diagnosis, from a patient treated with antithyroid drugs. The chain links TRBV7-6 to TRBJ2-3; the D is unclear. The receptor was isolated from a woman in her twenties or thirties with Graves disease. The CDR3 nucleotides are TGTGCCAGCAGCATGAGCACAGATACGCAGTATTTT. Translating gives CASSMSTDTQYF.